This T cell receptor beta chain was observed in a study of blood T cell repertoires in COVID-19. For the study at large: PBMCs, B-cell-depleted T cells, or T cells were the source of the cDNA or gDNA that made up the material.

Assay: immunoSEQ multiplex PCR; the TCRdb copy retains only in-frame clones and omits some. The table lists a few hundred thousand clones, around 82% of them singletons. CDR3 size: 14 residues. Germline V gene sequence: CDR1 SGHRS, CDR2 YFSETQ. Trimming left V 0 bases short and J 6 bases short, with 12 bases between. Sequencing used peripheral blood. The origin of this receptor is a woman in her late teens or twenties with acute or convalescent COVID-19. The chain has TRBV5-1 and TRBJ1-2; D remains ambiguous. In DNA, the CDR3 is TGCGCCAGCAGCTTGGATTATTCCGGGGATGGCTACACCTTC. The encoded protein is CASSLDYSGDGYTF.